Listed below are T cell receptor beta chains from one sample, sequenced in a study of CD4 T cells in relation to SARS-CoV-2 and coronaviruses. The table came from immunoSEQ multiplex PCR; TCRdb's copy has only in-frame clones and leaves some out. This sample has fewer than 20,000 clones, with 65% to 75% found just once. Their recognized antigens are unknown. Sample: CD4+ T cells from PBMCs, cultured in vitro. The receptor source for this set is a human donor in good health. Both conserved end residues are part of each CDR3. The order of the fields is clone size, J gene, D gene, CDR3 length, V gene, CDR3 DNA, CDR3 protein. The D gene is left open where the match is weak. Size tells how often a clone was seen (once, few, many) or the class of an expanded clone, and some rows leave it out.

NA | TRBJ1-2 | NA | 11 | TRBV20-1 | TGCAGTGCCTTTGACAACTATGGCTACACCTTC | CSAFDNYGYTF
NA | TRBJ2-5 | NA | 13 | TRBV19 | TGTGCCAGTAGTCCCAGGGGGAGGGAGACCCAGTACTTC | CASSPRGRETQYF
NA | TRBJ2-4 | NA | 14 | TRBV19 | TGTGCCAGTAGTATAGGGGGAGCCAAAAACATTCAGTACTTC | CASSIGGAKNIQYF
NA | TRBJ2-1 | NA | 15 | TRBV19 | TGTGCCAGTAGTACGCCAGGAAATCTATACAATGAGCAGTTCTTC | CASSTPGNLYNEQFF
NA | TRBJ2-3 | TRBD1 | 16 | TRBV18 | TGTGCCAGCTCACCCCTTCTAGGGGGCGCGACAGATACGCAGTATTTT | CASSPLLGGATDTQYF
NA | TRBJ1-2 | NA | 13 | TRBV27 | TGTGCCAGCAGACCGTCGGGGGCGGGAGGCTACACCTTC | CASRPSGAGGYTF
NA | TRBJ2-7 | TRBD1 | 13 | TRBV12-3/TRBV12-4 | TGTGCCAGCAGTCAAACCACAGGGGTTGGGCAGTACTTC | CASSQTTGVGQYF
NA | TRBJ2-7 | NA | 16 | TRBV7-9 | TGTGCCAGCAGCTTAGTGGGGTGGGGGAGTAGGTACGAGCAGTACTTC | CASSLVGWGSRYEQYF
NA | TRBJ2-7 | NA | 15 | TRBV19 | TGTGCCAGTAGTATAGGTGGGACGGGTACCTACGAGCAGTACTTC | CASSIGGTGTYEQYF
NA | TRBJ1-6 | NA | 14 | TRBV6-6 | TGTGCCAGCAGCCCCGGGCAGAGAAATTCACCCCTCCACTTT | CASSPGQRNSPLHF
few | TRBJ2-7 | NA | 14 | TRBV5-1 | TGCGCCAGCAGCTTGGCCCCCCCGCCCTACGAGCAGTACTTC | CASSLAPPPYEQYF
NA | TRBJ1-3 | NA | 13 | TRBV30 | TGTGCCTGGATCTTTGGAACTGGAAACACCATATATTTT | CAWIFGTGNTIYF
NA | TRBJ2-3 | TRBD2 | 16 | TRBV19 | TGTGCCAGTAGTTTACTAGCGGGAGGGCCGGCAGATACGCAGTATTTT | CASSLLAGGPADTQYF
NA | TRBJ2-2 | NA | 15 | TRBV24-1 | TGTGCCACCAGTGATTGGCAGGTTGGGACCGGGGAGCTGTTTTTT | CATSDWQVGTGELFF
NA | TRBJ1-4 | NA | 15 | TRBV4-1 | TGCGCCAGCAGCCAGCCCGGGTCGACGCAGGAAAAACTGTTTTTT | CASSQPGSTQEKLFF
NA | TRBJ2-1 | TRBD2 | 21 | TRBV7-9 | TGTGCCAGCAGCATATTATCGCGTAGGACTAGCGGGACCACGGCCGACAATGAGCAGTTCTTC | CASSILSRRTSGTTADNEQFF
NA | TRBJ1-4 | NA | 14 | TRBV5-1 | TGCGCCAGCAGCGAACAGGGTCACTATGAAAAACTGTTTTTT | CASSEQGHYEKLFF
few | TRBJ1-5 | NA | 13 | TRBV30 | TGTGCCTGGAATCAGGGGTTGGGTCAACCCCAGCATTTT | CAWNQGLGQPQHF
NA | TRBJ1-5 | NA | 13 | TRBV30 | TGTGCCTGGAGTGACGGGAGCAATCAGCCCCAGCATTTT | CAWSDGSNQPQHF
NA | TRBJ1-1 | NA | 14 | TRBV28 | TGTGCCAGCAGAAAACAGGGACTGAACACTGAAGCTTTCTTT | CASRKQGLNTEAFF
NA | TRBJ1-5 | NA | 15 | TRBV9 | TGTGCCAGCAGCGTAGGGCAGGGGACGAACCAGCCCCAGCATTTT | CASSVGQGTNQPQHF
NA | TRBJ1-1 | NA | 14 | TRBV2 | TGTGCCAGCATCCGGGACGAGGAACCAGGTGAAGCTTTCTTT | CASIRDEEPGEAFF
NA | TRBJ2-1 | NA | 13 | TRBV7-9 | TGTGCCAGCAGCTTTTTGTCCTACAATGAGCAGTTCTTC | CASSFLSYNEQFF
NA | TRBJ1-1 | NA | 12 | TRBV3-1/TRBV3-2 | TGTGCCAGCAGCCTAGTGAACACTGAAGCTTTCTTT | CASSLVNTEAFF
NA | TRBJ2-1 | NA | 14 | TRBV5-4 | TGTGCCAGCAGCCGGGCCAGGGTTGCAACTGAGCAGTTCTTC | CASSRARVATEQFF
NA | TRBJ1-1 | NA | 11 | TRBV6-6 | TGTGCCAGCATGAGAGGCACTGAAGCTTTCTTT | CASMRGTEAFF
NA | TRBJ2-1 | TRBD1 | 13 | TRBV5-1 | TGCGCCAGCAGCTTGGGGACAGGGCATGAGCAGTTCTTC | CASSLGTGHEQFF
NA | TRBJ1-4 | NA | 15 | TRBV2 | TGTGCCAGCACCCGACAGCCGGGCCCAAATGAAAAACTGTTTTTT | CASTRQPGPNEKLFF
few | TRBJ2-7 | TRBD2 | 16 | TRBV28 | TGTGCCAGCAGAAGGGGTCGGGGAGGGGTCCCCTACGAGCAGTACTTC | CASRRGRGGVPYEQYF
few | TRBJ1-1 | TRBD1 | 15 | TRBV19 | TGTGCCAGTAGTCATACAGGGGTTTGGAACACTGAAGCTTTCTTT | CASSHTGVWNTEAFF
NA | TRBJ2-7 | NA | 11 | TRBV2 | TGTGCCAGCCGGACAGCCTACGAGCAGTACTTC | CASRTAYEQYF
NA | TRBJ1-2 | NA | 13 | TRBV5-1 | TGCGCCAGCAGCTTGGACACGGGAATAGGCTACACCTTC | CASSLDTGIGYTF
NA | TRBJ1-4 | NA | 13 | TRBV6-5 | TGTGCCAGCAGTAAACCGGGTGGGGAAAAACTGTTTTTT | CASSKPGGEKLFF
NA | TRBJ1-4 | TRBD1 | 14 | TRBV30 | TGTGCCTGGAATTCACAGGGGTTCGGCGAAAAACTGTTTTTT | CAWNSQGFGEKLFF
NA | TRBJ2-7 | NA | 12 | TRBV6-5 | TGTGCCACTAGGGAGGTGAGCTACGAGCAGTACTTC | CATREVSYEQYF
few | TRBJ1-6 | NA | 14 | TRBV7-9 | TGTGCCAGCAGCTTAAGACAGCAGTCCTCACCCCTCCACTTT | CASSLRQQSSPLHF
NA | TRBJ2-7 | NA | 14 | TRBV19 | TGTGCCAGTAGTAGGACTACCAGAGGCGCGGGGCAGTACTTC | CASSRTTRGAGQYF